This T cell receptor (beta chain) was obtained from a study of blood T cell repertoires in COVID-19 (dated by TCRdb to about 2020). With respect to the entire study: Samples covering the acute and convalescent phases of COVID-19 were provided by collaborators in the United States, Italy and Spain. The prospective study material was composed of cDNA or gDNA derived from T cells, B-cell-depleted T cells, or PBMCs. The dataset comprised deeply sampled blood TCRbeta repertoires from subjects exposed to, actively infected with, or recovered from COVID-19. The repertoires were made available in a free public database intended to serve as a resource for research on the immune response to SARS-CoV-2. The samples were drawn from two sources: the first 160 participants of the ongoing ImmuneRACE study, and over 950 subjects contributed by 6 global collaborators. Sample metadata almost always included a de-identified subject ID, COVID-19 status, age in years and sex. HLA class I and class II types, where available, came from metadata supplied by the sample provider rather than from assay-based typing. Results the study describes overall, beyond this receptor: The quantity of clinical and demographic metadata differed by source and by participant and was supplied without curation.

One collaborating source in Seattle enrolled patients while the patients were actively infected and followed the patients over time throughout the course of disease. Each collaborating institution followed its own protocols to collect whole blood in K2EDTA tubes. Collaborator samples were shipped for TCRbeta analysis as frozen whole blood, isolated PBMCs, or DNA extracted from either sample type. TCRbeta CDR3 regions were amplified from genomic DNA by means of the immunoSEQ Assay, a bias-controlled multiplex PCR. As for how the authors treated the data: Within the assay, amplification of reference gene primers was used to estimate how many nucleated cells each sample contained. To quantify the absolute abundance of each unique TCRbeta CDR3 rearrangement, sequence reads were collapsed and filtered. For each sample, productive Simpson clonality was calculated as the square root of Simpson's diversity index over productive rearrangements. This immuneACCESS table, as held by TCRdb, lists in-frame sequences with V and J called but not all clones. Of the missing ones, under half trace to an unresolved V gene in checked studies; the others have no known cause. V, J and clone size derive from that table, while D and trimming were established from the DNA sequence. The sample table contains around 210,000 clones; only one count was recorded for almost 85% of them. The ten largest make up 4.5% to 6% of the sample.

Details on this clone: This clone's antigen is unknown. No base quality values were provided; no much bigger clone lies one nucleotide off.

This clonotype was obtained from a man between 50 and 59 years old with COVID-19, enrolled during active disease. The material sequenced was peripheral blood.

The CDR3 corresponds to CASSLVGPAKNIQYF. The nucleotides read TGTGCCAGCAGCTTAGTGGGGCCTGCCAAAAACATTCAGTACTTC. Recombination connected TRBV7-2 to TRBJ2-4, with a tentative D gene TRBD1 over 5 matching bases. Trimming takes 1 base from V and 1 base from J, and the germline ends sit 8 bases apart. The CDR3 contains 15 residues, cysteine and phenylalanine counted. Only the CDR3 DNA is retained, 45 bases long and in frame from the first base. CDR1 and CDR2 are drawn from the germline V gene: SGHTA, FQGNSA. This CDR3, with the reference TRBV7-2 and TRBJ2-4 proteins standing in past its ends, gives the full variable domain GAGVSQSPSNKVTEKGKDVELRCDPISGHTALYWYRQSLGQGLEFLIYFQGNSAPDKSGLPSDRFSAERTGGSVSTLTIQRTQQEDSAVYLCASSLVGPAKNIQYFGAGTRLSVL.